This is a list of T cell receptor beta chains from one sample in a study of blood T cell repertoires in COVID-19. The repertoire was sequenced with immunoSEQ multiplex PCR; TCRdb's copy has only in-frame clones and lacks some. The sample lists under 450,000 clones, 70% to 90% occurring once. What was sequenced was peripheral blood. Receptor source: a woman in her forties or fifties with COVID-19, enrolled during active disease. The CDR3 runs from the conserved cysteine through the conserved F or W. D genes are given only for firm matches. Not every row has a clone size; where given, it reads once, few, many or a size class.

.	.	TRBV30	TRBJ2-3	CAWSVGGDTDTQYF	TGTGCCTGGAGTGTGGGCGGGGACACAGATACGCAGTATTTT
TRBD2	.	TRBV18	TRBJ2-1	CASSPGGDNEQFF	TGTGCCAGCTCACCAGGGGGGGACAATGAGCAGTTCTTC
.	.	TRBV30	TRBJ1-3	CAWSGTRAGNTIYF	TGTGCCTGGAGTGGGACAAGGGCTGGAAACACCATATATTTT
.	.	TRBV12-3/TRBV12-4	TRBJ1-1	CASTRVRNTEAFF	TGTGCCAGCACCCGGGTCCGGAACACTGAAGCTTTCTTT
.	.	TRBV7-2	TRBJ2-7	CASSLQGVSYEQYF	TGTGCCAGCAGCTTACAGGGTGTCTCCTACGAGCAGTACTTC
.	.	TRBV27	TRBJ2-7	CASSLSQGYEQYF	TGTGCCAGCAGTTTGTCACAGGGCTACGAGCAGTACTTC
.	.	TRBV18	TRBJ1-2	CASSPMGPSHYGYTF	TGTGCCAGCTCACCAATGGGGCCCTCTCACTATGGCTACACCTTC
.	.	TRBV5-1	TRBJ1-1	CASSSTGRTEAFF	TGCGCCAGCAGCTCCACAGGGCGCACTGAAGCTTTCTTT
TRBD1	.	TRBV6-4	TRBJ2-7	CASSFDRVFQGVSREYF	TGTGCCAGCAGTTTTGACAGGGTGTTTCAGGGGGTAAGTAGGGAGTACTTC
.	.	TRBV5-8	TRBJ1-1	CASSQYNTNTEAFF	TGTGCCAGCAGCCAATATAACACGAACACTGAAGCTTTCTTT
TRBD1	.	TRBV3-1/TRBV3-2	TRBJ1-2	CASSRTGNNYGYTF	TGTGCCAGCAGCCGGACAGGCAATAACTATGGCTACACCTTC
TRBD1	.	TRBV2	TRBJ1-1	CASRGGDRVGTEAFF	TGTGCCAGCAGGGGCGGGGACAGGGTGGGCACTGAAGCTTTCTTT
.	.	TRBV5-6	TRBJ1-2	CASSWAGDGYTF	TGTGCCAGCAGCTGGGCCGGGGATGGCTACACCTTC
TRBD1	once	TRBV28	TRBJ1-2	CATGGQAIYGYTF	TGTGCCACCGGGGGACAGGCGATCTATGGCTACACCTTC
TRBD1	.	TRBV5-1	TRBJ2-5	CASSLVDRGQETQYF	TGCGCCAGCAGCTTGGTCGACAGGGGGCAAGAGACCCAGTACTTC
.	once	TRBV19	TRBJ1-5	CASSHMGNQPQHF	TGTGCCAGTAGTCACATGGGCAATCAGCCCCAGCATTTT
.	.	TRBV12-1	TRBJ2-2	CASSSPAGGPPTGELFF	TGTGCCAGCAGCTCCCCAGCGGGGGGGCCTCCCACCGGGGAGCTGTTTTTT
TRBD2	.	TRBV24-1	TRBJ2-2	CATGRGLAGGLNTGELFF	TGCGCCACCGGGCGGGGGCTCGCGGGGGGCCTGAACACCGGGGAGCTGTTTTTT
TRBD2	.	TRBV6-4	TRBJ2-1	CASRSGTSGGNEQFF	TGTGCCAGCAGAAGCGGGACTAGCGGGGGAAATGAGCAGTTCTTC
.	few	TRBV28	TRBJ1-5	CASSPDTDSNQPQHF	TGTGCCAGCAGTCCTGACACGGATAGCAATCAGCCCCAGCATTTT
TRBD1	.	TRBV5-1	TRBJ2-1	CASSLVDRVGQFF	TGCGCCAGCAGCTTGGTGGACAGGGTGGGCCAGTTCTTC
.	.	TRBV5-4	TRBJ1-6	CASSLEGDSPLHF	TGTGCCAGCAGCTTGGAAGGGGATTCACCCCTCCACTTT